This T cell receptor (beta chain) stems from a study of T-cell reconstitution after alpha-beta-depleted transplantation in children. The TCRbeta library incorporated unique molecular identifiers. In TCRdb, the PCR reads were re-called with MiXCR into one record per CDR3 protein. The sample yields roughly 250,000 distinct CDR3 sequences, just under 8.5% seen once. Germline CDR1 is SEHNR and CDR2 is FQNEAQ (reference sequence). There are 17 residues in the CDR3. V was shortened by 8 bases and J by 2 bases, with 19 bases between the two germline ends. The table lists this clonotype with many counts. Antigen specificity is unknown. General study findings and limits: At one year after transplant, newly produced T cells mostly accounted for T-cell counts and diversity.

V and J are TRBV7-9 and TRBJ2-6, with a possible D match to TRBD1 (6 bases). The source of this sequence is a male patient younger than 18 who had a stem cell transplant for acute lymphoblastic leukemia, so the T cells may come from the graft donor. The source was PBMCs, mostly from graft donor cells, collected 180 days after TCRalphabeta/CD19-depleted stem cell transplant. Written as DNA, the CDR3 is TGTGCCAGCTCCGCACAGGGAGAATTTACTGGGGCCAACGTCCTGACTTTC. This gives the protein CASSAQGEFTGANVLTF.